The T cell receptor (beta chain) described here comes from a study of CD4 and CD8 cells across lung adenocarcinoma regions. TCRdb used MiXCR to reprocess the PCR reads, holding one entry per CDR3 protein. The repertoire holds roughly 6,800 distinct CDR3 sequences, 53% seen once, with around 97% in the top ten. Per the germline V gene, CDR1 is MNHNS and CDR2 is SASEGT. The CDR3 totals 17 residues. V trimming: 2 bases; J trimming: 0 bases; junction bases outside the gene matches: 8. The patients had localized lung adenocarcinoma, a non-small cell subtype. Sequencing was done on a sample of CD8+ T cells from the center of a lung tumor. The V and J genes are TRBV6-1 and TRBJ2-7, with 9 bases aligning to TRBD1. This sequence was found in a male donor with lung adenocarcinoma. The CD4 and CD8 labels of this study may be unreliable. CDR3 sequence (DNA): TGTGCCAGCAGTGAATATAACTGGGGACAGGGCTCCTACGAGCAGTACTTC. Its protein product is CASSEYNWGQGSYEQYF.